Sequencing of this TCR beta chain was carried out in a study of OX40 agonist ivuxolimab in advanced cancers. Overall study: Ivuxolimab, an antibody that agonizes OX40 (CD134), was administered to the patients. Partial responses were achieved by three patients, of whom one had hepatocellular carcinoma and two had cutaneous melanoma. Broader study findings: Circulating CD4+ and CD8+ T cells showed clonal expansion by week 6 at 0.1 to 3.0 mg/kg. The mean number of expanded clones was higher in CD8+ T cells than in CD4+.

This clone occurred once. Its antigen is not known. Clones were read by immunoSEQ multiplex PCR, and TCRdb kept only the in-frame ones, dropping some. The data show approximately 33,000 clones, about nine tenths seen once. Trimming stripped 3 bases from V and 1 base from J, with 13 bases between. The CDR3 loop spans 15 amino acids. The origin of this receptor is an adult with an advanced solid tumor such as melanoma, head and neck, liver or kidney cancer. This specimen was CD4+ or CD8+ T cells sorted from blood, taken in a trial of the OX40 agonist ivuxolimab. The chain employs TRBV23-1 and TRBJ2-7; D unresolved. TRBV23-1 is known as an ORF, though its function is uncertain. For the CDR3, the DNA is TGCGCCAGCAGTCACCTCTTTCTAAGTTCCTACGAGCAGTACTTC. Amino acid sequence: CASSHLFLSSYEQYF.